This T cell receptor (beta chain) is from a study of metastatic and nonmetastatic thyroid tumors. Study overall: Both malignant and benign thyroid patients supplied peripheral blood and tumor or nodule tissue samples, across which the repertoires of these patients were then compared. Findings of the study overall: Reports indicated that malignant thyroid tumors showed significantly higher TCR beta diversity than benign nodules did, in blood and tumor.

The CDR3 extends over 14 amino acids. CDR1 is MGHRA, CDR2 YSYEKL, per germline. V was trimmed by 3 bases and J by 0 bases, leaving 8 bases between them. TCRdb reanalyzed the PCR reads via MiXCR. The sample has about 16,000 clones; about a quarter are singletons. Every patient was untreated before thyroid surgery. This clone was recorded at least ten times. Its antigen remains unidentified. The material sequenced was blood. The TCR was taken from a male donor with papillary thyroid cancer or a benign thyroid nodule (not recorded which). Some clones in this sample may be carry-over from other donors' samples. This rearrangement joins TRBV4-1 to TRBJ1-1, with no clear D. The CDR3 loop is CASSHVSMNTEAFF. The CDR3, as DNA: TGCGCCAGCAGCCACGTCAGCATGAACACTGAAGCTTTCTTT.